Listed below are T cell receptor beta chains from one sample, sequenced in a study of blood T cells in healthy people across ages. Using its own MiXCR run on the 5' RACE reads, TCRdb lists one record per CDR3 protein. Of some 1 million distinct CDR3 sequences listed, 40% to 50% are singletons. Sample: blood. The receptors originated from a woman aged 60-75 years in good health. The CDR3 runs from the conserved cysteine through the conserved F or W. The D gene is left open where the match is weak. Where a row states a size, it is once, few, many or the class of an expanded clone; other rows omit it.

J gene	clone size	D gene	V gene	CDR3 protein	CDR3 DNA
TRBJ2-5	few	.	TRBV30	CAWSLLGLFSEQYF	TGTGCCTGGAGTCTGCTGGGACTTTTCTCGGAGCAGTACTTC
TRBJ2-7	few	.	TRBV6-2/TRBV6-3	CASREPTSYEQYF	TGTGCCAGTAGGGAGCCGACTTCCTACGAGCAGTACTTC
TRBJ2-7	.	.	TRBV18	CASSPPEASSYEQYF	TGTGCCAGCTCACCACCGGAGGCGAGCTCCTACGAGCAGTACTTC
TRBJ2-7	.	.	TRBV9	CASSDGQTLSYEQYF	TGTGCCAGCAGCGATGGACAGACTCTCTCCTACGAGCAGTACTTC
TRBJ1-5	.	TRBD1	TRBV9	CASSAGATGDQPQHF	TGTGCCAGCAGCGCGGGGGCTACAGGGGATCAGCCCCAGCATTTT
TRBJ2-7	.	.	TRBV24-1	CATQSDSVYEQYF	TGTGCCACACAATCCGACAGTGTCTACGAGCAGTACTTC
TRBJ2-6	.	.	TRBV4-1	CASSPFRATSGADVLTF	TGCGCCAGCAGCCCATTTAGGGCTACCTCTGGGGCCGACGTCCTGACTTTC
TRBJ1-4	.	.	TRBV29-1	CSVEDLRGEKLFF	TGCAGCGTTGAAGATCTAAGAGGTGAAAAACTGTTTTTT
TRBJ2-3	.	.	TRBV29-1	CSGSDPETGVTDTQYF	TGCAGCGGTTCCGATCCGGAGACGGGGGTCACAGATACGCAGTATTTT
TRBJ1-5	.	.	TRBV12-3/TRBV12-4	CASSLTDRGGIKPQHF	TGTGCCAGCAGTTTGACTGACAGAGGAGGAATCAAGCCCCAGCATTTT
TRBJ1-1	.	.	TRBV27	CASRLWGDNTEAFF	TGTGCCAGCAGGTTATGGGGTGATAACACTGAAGCTTTCTTT
TRBJ2-5	few	TRBD1	TRBV7-3	CASSFNTGQVRETQYF	TGTGCCAGCAGCTTTAATACGGGACAGGTCCGAGAGACCCAGTACTTC
TRBJ2-4	few	.	TRBV27	CASSSMAGTSTYF	TGTGCCAGCAGCTCGATGGCAGGGACATCAACGTACTTC
TRBJ2-7	few	.	TRBV9	CASSARIGSSDEQYF	TGTGCCAGCAGCGCAAGAATCGGCAGTTCGGACGAGCAGTACTTC
TRBJ2-1	.	TRBD2	TRBV20-1	CSAPPGLAGDPPYNEQFF	TGCAGTGCTCCCCCCGGACTAGCGGGAGATCCCCCCTACAATGAGCAGTTCTTC
TRBJ2-7	many	.	TRBV12-3/TRBV12-4	CASSRDMDYEQYF	TGTGCCAGCAGCCGGGACATGGACTACGAGCAGTACTTC
TRBJ2-1	.	TRBD2	TRBV5-1	CASSLGGSDYEQFF	TGCGCCAGCAGCTTGGGCGGGAGTGACTATGAGCAGTTCTTC
TRBJ2-7	.	TRBD1	TRBV25-1	CACDRGNEQYF	TGTGCTTGCGACAGGGGAAACGAGCAGTACTTC
TRBJ2-4	.	TRBD2	TRBV6-1	CASSEPGLTNIQYF	TGTGCCAGCAGTGAGCCGGGACTAACGAACATTCAGTACTTC
TRBJ2-3	few	.	TRBV6-2/TRBV6-3	CASSYLGRGADTQYF	TGTGCCAGCAGTTATCTCGGGAGAGGGGCAGATACGCAGTATTTT
TRBJ2-7	.	.	TRBV3-1	CASSQKPTGRTIYEQYF	TGTGCCAGCAGCCAAAAGCCCACGGGACGGACGATCTACGAGCAGTACTTC
TRBJ1-2	.	TRBD1	TRBV10-3	CAISENRGAYGYTF	TGTGCCATCAGTGAGAACAGGGGGGCTTACGGCTACACCTTC
TRBJ1-2	.	.	TRBV12-3/TRBV12-4	CASSSIRTNYGYTF	TGTGCCAGCAGTAGTATTCGAACTAACTATGGCTACACCTTC